This T cell receptor (beta chain) was obtained from a study of shared clonotypes between healthy human individuals. V lost 6 bases and J lost 5; bases outside the gene matches: 8. The germline V gene encodes CDR1 SGHVS and CDR2 FNYEAQ. This CDR3 is 14 amino acids long. It was at deep level that the assay was run. DNA at around 190 ng, 25,000 to 35,000 T cell genomes, went into sorted-subset replicate PCRs. Some clones are missing from TCRdb's copy, which holds only in-frame ones; the method was immunoSEQ multiplex PCR. The sample consists of 2,500,000 or so clones, 90% to 95% of them appearing once. The chain couples TRBV7-6 to TRBJ2-3, with TRBD1 identical over 7 bases. Sequencing used naive CD4+ T cells sorted from blood. The subset here: CD45RA+ positively selected. This receptor was obtained from a man aged 18 to 29 in good health. The CDR3 DNA reads as TGTGCCAGCAGGGATAACAGGGGAGAAGATACGCAGTATTTT. Translation gives CASRDNRGEDTQYF.